The T cell receptor beta chain under discussion was sequenced for a study of sequential checkpoint blockade in melanoma. Study as a whole: Maintenance nivolumab came after either treatment sequence.

This CDR3 region has 13 residues. The V end was cut by 5 bases, the J end by 6 bases, with 13 bases between. In germline, CDR1 is SGHTA, CDR2 FQGNSA. This clone has only a few counts. Treatment noted: randomized to nivolumab then ipilimumab (arm A) or the reverse (arm B). Patients had received no earlier DNA-damaging chemotherapy. Some clones are missing from TCRdb's copy, which holds only in-frame ones; the method was immunoSEQ multiplex PCR. The profile shows thousands of clones, about three quarters of them singletons. The gene calls are TRBV7-2 and TRBJ1-2; weak D call: TRBD1 (5 bases). Here the sequenced sample was CD8+ T cells sorted from blood (inferred from file names), taken from a patient given nivolumab and ipilimumab in sequence. The clonotype originates from a human donor with melanoma. CDR3 sequence: CASSVDRSHGYTF. Here the CDR3 DNA reads TGTGCCAGCAGCGTAGACAGATCCCATGGCTACACCTTC.